This T cell receptor beta chain was sequenced for a study of cytomegalovirus exposure and HLA in healthy donors. This CDR3 is built from 14 residues. The trim removed 5 bases at V and 5 bases at J, leaving 6 bases unmatched. Germline V gene sequence: CDR1 SQVTM, CDR2 ANQGSEA. PCR used 60 Vbeta primers and 13 Jbeta primers. Using immunoSEQ multiplex PCR, the repertoire was profiled, and TCRdb retains in-frame clones only, with some absent. The sample contains some 180,000 clones, roughly nine tenths of which appear only once. The specimen sequenced was PBMCs. J is TRBJ2-1 and V is TRBV29-1; the match to TRBD2 covers 10 bases. This TCR derives from a girl younger than two in good health and CMV-seronegative. The CDR3 DNA follows: TGCAGCGTTAGGGTAACTAGCGGGAACAATGAGCAGTTCTTC. It specifies CSVRVTSGNNEQFF.